The next 9 T cell receptor beta chains were all read from a single sample in a study of T cells in Graves' hyperthyroidism and ophthalmopathy. Template material for amplifying TCR beta CDR3 regions consisted of RNA transcripts. HTBI primers drove first-round RT-PCR of the TCR CDR3. TCRdb reprocessed the multiplex PCR reads via MiXCR and lists one record per CDR3 protein. The table shows approximately 300,000 distinct CDR3 sequences, with around a sixth occurring only once. The material sequenced was blood. The receptors were gathered from a man aged 25 to 45 with Graves' hyperthyroidism.

Many counts were recorded for this clonotype. V usage is TRBV2 and J usage is TRBJ1-1; 8 nucleotides line up with TRBD1. Losses at the gene ends were 6 bases for V and 3 bases for J; bases not matched to a gene: 6. Germline V gene sequence: CDR1 SNHLY, CDR2 FYNNEI. The CDR3 spans 14 residues. The CDR3 here is CASRDREGDTEAFF. The CDR3 DNA follows: TGTGCCAGCAGGGACAGGGAAGGGGACACTGAAGCTTTCTTT.

V and J are TRBV12-3 or TRBV12-4 and TRBJ2-1; D ambiguous. This CDR3 is 12 amino acids long. Trimming cost V 5 bases and J 4 bases, with 6 bases left between them. The CDR3 DNA is TGTGCCAGCAGTCCGGAGTACAATGAGCAGTTCTTC. Its translation: CASSPEYNEQFF.

The V and J genes are TRBV5-1 and TRBJ1-1; the D gene is possibly TRBD1 (6 bases). The CDR3 length is 15 residues. Trimming stripped 3 bases from V and 1 base from J, with 13 bases between. Germline CDR1 is SGHRS and CDR2 is YFSETQ. The CDR3, as DNA: TGCGCCAGCAGCTATACAGGGCCCCCGAACACTGAAGCTTTCTTT. Its translation is CASSYTGPPNTEAFF.

The rearrangement joins TRBV19 to TRBJ2-1; D is unresolved. CDR1 and CDR2 from the germline V gene are LNHDA and SQIVND (reference sequence). V was trimmed by 5 bases and J by 8 bases, leaving 10 bases between them. The CDR3 is 12 amino acids. The CDR3 here is CASSFLGYEQFF. As DNA, the CDR3 is TGTGCCAGTAGTTTTCTAGGGTATGAGCAGTTCTTC.

The gene calls are TRBV13 and TRBJ2-7, with 8 bases aligning to TRBD1. CDR1 is PRHDT and CDR2 is FYEKMQ in the germline V gene (reference sequence). This CDR3 region has 14 residues. J gave up 2 bases and V 6 bases, and 6 bases lay outside the gene matches. The CDR3: CASRKQGAAYEQYF. DNA for the CDR3: TGTGCCAGCAGGAAGCAGGGGGCGGCCTACGAGCAGTACTTC. Together with reference TRBV13 and TRBJ2-7, the CDR3 gives the full variable domain: AAGVIQSPRHLIKEKRETATLKCYPIPRHDTVYWYQQGPGQDPQFLISFYEKMQSDKGSIPDRFSAQQFSDYHSELNMSSLELGDSALYFCASRKQGAAYEQYFGPGTRLTVT.

This clonotype has a count of ten or more. The V and J genes are TRBV11-2 and TRBJ2-2; 8 positions agree with TRBD1. The V and J ends lost 3 bases and 2 bases, in that order; junction bases with no gene match: 2. This CDR3 is 15 amino acids long. CDR1 SGHAT and CDR2 FQNNGV come from the germline V gene. CDR3 amino acids: CASSFGTGNTGELFF. The CDR3 nucleotides are TGTGCCAGCAGCTTTGGGACAGGCAACACCGGGGAGCTGTTTTTT.

The chain combines TRBV5-1 with TRBJ2-1; 8 positions match TRBD1. The germline V gene has CDR1 SGHRS and CDR2 YFSETQ. V shed 4 bases, J shed 8 bases, and the junction held 8 bases outside the gene matches. The CDR3 extends over 14 amino acids. The CDR3 protein is CASSPGQGVDEQFF. The CDR3, as DNA: TGCGCCAGCAGCCCAGGACAGGGAGTGGATGAGCAGTTCTTC.

This clonotype was seen ten or more times. The CDR3 region has the DNA TGTGCCAGCAGTTTCCCGGGACAGGGGAACGAGCAGTACTTC. It encodes CASSFPGQGNEQYF. V usage is TRBV12-3 or TRBV12-4 and J usage is TRBJ2-7; 10 bases are shared with TRBD1. The CDR3 sequence is 14 residues long. The V and J ends lost 3 bases and 5 bases, in that order; junction bases with no gene match: 4.

This clonotype has just a few counts. This rearrangement joins TRBV2 to TRBJ1-2, with 7 bases that match TRBD1. CDR1 and CDR2 from the germline V gene are SNHLY and FYNNEI. The CDR3 is made up of 19 amino acids. Trimming at V came to 6 bases and at J to 5 bases, leaving 24 bases not matched to a gene. CDR3 sequence: CASSFLLGQGDHVLYGYTF. DNA of the CDR3: TGTGCCAGCAGCTTTTTGTTGGGGCAGGGGGACCACGTACTATATGGCTACACCTTC.